This is a list of T cell receptor beta chains from one sample in a study of cytomegalovirus exposure and HLA in healthy donors. TCRdb keeps only in-frame clones here, not all; method: immunoSEQ multiplex PCR. The sample yields about 130,000 clones, roughly 71% seen once. The specimen sequenced was PBMCs. Receptors were obtained from a woman between 45 and 65 years old in good health and CMV-seropositive. Both conserved end residues are part of each CDR3. Fields, in order: J gene, clone size, D gene, V gene, CDR3 DNA, CDR3 protein. A D gene is named only where the DNA matches it firmly. Only part of the rows carry a size: once, few, many, or a class if the clone is expanded.

TRBJ1-2	few	NA	TRBV11-2	TGTGCCAGCACCGGGCGGGCCTATGGCTACACCTTC	CASTGRAYGYTF
TRBJ2-2	few	TRBD2	TRBV6-5	TGTGCCAGCAAACCGGGACTAGCCAACGCCGGGGAGCTGTTTTTT	CASKPGLANAGELFF
TRBJ1-1	few	NA	TRBV7-2	TGTGCCAGCAGCTTACAGTGGAACACTGAAGCTTTCTTT	CASSLQWNTEAFF
TRBJ1-1	NA	TRBD1	TRBV6-1	TGTGCCAGCAGACAGGGGATTGCGTCTGAAGCTTTCTTT	CASRQGIASEAFF
TRBJ2-7	NA	NA	TRBV5-6	TGTGCCAGCAGCCCGACAGGGGAGGGCTACGAGCAGTACTTC	CASSPTGEGYEQYF
TRBJ2-5	few	TRBD2	TRBV9	TGTGCCAGCAGCCGGGACGGTAGCGGGGAGACCCAGTACTTC	CASSRDGSGETQYF
TRBJ2-6	NA	NA	TRBV15	TGTGCCACCAGCAGAGATCACTCTGGGGCCAACGTCCTGACTTTC	CATSRDHSGANVLTF
TRBJ2-1	few	NA	TRBV19	TGTGCCAGTAGTATTGGGGCCTACAGGATCAGTGAGCAGTTCTTC	CASSIGAYRISEQFF
TRBJ2-4	NA	TRBD1	TRBV7-6	TGTGCCAGCAGTCTAGGGACAGGGGAAAACATTCAGTACTTC	CASSLGTGENIQYF
TRBJ1-1	NA	NA	TRBV12-5	TGTGCTAGTGGTTTGCCCTATTCCCCTGAAGCTTTCTTT	CASGLPYSPEAFF
TRBJ2-7	once	TRBD1	TRBV19	TGTGCCAGTAGTACAGGGGGCCGCTCCTACGAGCAGTACTTC	CASSTGGRSYEQYF
TRBJ2-1	NA	TRBD2	TRBV5-1	TGCGCCAGCAGCTTGGTATCTAGCGGGGGGGACAATGAGCAGTTCTTC	CASSLVSSGGDNEQFF
TRBJ1-1	few	NA	TRBV9	TGTGCCAGCAGCGTCACAGTGAACACTGAAGCTTTCTTT	CASSVTVNTEAFF
TRBJ2-6	few	NA	TRBV6-5	TGTGCCAGCAGAATGAGGGCCTCTGGGGCCAACGTCCTGACTTTC	CASRMRASGANVLTF
TRBJ2-5	NA	NA	TRBV5-4	TGTGCCAGCGGGGGGACAAAGGGGGGGTTAGGGGTGACCCAGTACTTC	CASGGTKGGLGVTQYF
TRBJ2-5	NA	NA	TRBV21-1	TGTGCCAGCAGCGAAAATGGCAGGGGAAGAAGGGAGACCCAGTACTTC	CASSENGRGRRETQYF
TRBJ1-6	NA	TRBD1	TRBV11-2	TGTGCCAGCAGCCCGCGACAGGGGTATAATTCACCCCTCCACTTT	CASSPRQGYNSPLHF
TRBJ2-1	NA	NA	TRBV7-9	TGTGCCAGCAGCTTGGAGGGTCCCCGGGAGCAGTTCTTC	CASSLEGPREQFF
TRBJ2-5	NA	TRBD2	TRBV5-1	TGCGCCAGCAGCGATAGCGGGTACCCCGGAGAGACCCAGTACTTC	CASSDSGYPGETQYF
TRBJ1-1	NA	NA	TRBV4-3	TGCGCCAGCAGCCACGGAGGGGCCTGGAACACTGAAGCTTTCTTT	CASSHGGAWNTEAFF
TRBJ1-3	once	TRBD1	TRBV19	TGTGCCAGTAGTATTACCCCGGACAGGGCTGGAAACACCATATATTTT	CASSITPDRAGNTIYF
TRBJ2-3	NA	TRBD2	TRBV6-6	TGTGCCAGCAGAAATTCGGGGCGGGGGGGCCCTACGCAGTATTTT	CASRNSGRGGPTQYF
TRBJ1-4	few	NA	TRBV7-9	TGTGCCAGCAGCTCCCTTAATGAAAAACTGTTTTTT	CASSSLNEKLFF
TRBJ2-2	NA	NA	TRBV5-6	TGTGCCAGCAGCTTTCGTCAGGGCGCCGGGGAGCTGTTTTTT	CASSFRQGAGELFF
TRBJ2-7	NA	NA	TRBV30	TGTGCCTGGGACCGGGAACCCACCTACGAGCAGTACTTC	CAWDREPTYEQYF
TRBJ2-7	NA	TRBD1	TRBV6-5	TGTGCCTGTAACAGGGGCTACGAGCAGTACTTC	CACNRGYEQYF
TRBJ2-3	NA	TRBD1	TRBV7-2	TGTGCCAGCAGCTTAGCGCGGGACAGGGGGTATTGCTATTTT	CASSLARDRGYCYF
TRBJ1-5	few	NA	TRBV21-1	TGTGCCAGCAGCAAAGTGGGCCAGGGCAAACGGCCCCAGCATTTT	CASSKVGQGKRPQHF
TRBJ2-2	NA	NA	TRBV2	TGTGCCAGCAAGGGGGTCGCGAACACCGGGGAGCTGTTTTTT	CASKGVANTGELFF
TRBJ1-1	NA	TRBD1	TRBV13	TGTGCCAGCAGTTATGCAGGGGGCACTGAAGCTTTCTTT	CASSYAGGTEAFF
TRBJ2-3	NA	TRBD2	TRBV7-2	TGTGCCAGCAGCTTAGCGCAGCGGGGGGGAAGAGATACGCAGTATTTT	CASSLAQRGGRDTQYF